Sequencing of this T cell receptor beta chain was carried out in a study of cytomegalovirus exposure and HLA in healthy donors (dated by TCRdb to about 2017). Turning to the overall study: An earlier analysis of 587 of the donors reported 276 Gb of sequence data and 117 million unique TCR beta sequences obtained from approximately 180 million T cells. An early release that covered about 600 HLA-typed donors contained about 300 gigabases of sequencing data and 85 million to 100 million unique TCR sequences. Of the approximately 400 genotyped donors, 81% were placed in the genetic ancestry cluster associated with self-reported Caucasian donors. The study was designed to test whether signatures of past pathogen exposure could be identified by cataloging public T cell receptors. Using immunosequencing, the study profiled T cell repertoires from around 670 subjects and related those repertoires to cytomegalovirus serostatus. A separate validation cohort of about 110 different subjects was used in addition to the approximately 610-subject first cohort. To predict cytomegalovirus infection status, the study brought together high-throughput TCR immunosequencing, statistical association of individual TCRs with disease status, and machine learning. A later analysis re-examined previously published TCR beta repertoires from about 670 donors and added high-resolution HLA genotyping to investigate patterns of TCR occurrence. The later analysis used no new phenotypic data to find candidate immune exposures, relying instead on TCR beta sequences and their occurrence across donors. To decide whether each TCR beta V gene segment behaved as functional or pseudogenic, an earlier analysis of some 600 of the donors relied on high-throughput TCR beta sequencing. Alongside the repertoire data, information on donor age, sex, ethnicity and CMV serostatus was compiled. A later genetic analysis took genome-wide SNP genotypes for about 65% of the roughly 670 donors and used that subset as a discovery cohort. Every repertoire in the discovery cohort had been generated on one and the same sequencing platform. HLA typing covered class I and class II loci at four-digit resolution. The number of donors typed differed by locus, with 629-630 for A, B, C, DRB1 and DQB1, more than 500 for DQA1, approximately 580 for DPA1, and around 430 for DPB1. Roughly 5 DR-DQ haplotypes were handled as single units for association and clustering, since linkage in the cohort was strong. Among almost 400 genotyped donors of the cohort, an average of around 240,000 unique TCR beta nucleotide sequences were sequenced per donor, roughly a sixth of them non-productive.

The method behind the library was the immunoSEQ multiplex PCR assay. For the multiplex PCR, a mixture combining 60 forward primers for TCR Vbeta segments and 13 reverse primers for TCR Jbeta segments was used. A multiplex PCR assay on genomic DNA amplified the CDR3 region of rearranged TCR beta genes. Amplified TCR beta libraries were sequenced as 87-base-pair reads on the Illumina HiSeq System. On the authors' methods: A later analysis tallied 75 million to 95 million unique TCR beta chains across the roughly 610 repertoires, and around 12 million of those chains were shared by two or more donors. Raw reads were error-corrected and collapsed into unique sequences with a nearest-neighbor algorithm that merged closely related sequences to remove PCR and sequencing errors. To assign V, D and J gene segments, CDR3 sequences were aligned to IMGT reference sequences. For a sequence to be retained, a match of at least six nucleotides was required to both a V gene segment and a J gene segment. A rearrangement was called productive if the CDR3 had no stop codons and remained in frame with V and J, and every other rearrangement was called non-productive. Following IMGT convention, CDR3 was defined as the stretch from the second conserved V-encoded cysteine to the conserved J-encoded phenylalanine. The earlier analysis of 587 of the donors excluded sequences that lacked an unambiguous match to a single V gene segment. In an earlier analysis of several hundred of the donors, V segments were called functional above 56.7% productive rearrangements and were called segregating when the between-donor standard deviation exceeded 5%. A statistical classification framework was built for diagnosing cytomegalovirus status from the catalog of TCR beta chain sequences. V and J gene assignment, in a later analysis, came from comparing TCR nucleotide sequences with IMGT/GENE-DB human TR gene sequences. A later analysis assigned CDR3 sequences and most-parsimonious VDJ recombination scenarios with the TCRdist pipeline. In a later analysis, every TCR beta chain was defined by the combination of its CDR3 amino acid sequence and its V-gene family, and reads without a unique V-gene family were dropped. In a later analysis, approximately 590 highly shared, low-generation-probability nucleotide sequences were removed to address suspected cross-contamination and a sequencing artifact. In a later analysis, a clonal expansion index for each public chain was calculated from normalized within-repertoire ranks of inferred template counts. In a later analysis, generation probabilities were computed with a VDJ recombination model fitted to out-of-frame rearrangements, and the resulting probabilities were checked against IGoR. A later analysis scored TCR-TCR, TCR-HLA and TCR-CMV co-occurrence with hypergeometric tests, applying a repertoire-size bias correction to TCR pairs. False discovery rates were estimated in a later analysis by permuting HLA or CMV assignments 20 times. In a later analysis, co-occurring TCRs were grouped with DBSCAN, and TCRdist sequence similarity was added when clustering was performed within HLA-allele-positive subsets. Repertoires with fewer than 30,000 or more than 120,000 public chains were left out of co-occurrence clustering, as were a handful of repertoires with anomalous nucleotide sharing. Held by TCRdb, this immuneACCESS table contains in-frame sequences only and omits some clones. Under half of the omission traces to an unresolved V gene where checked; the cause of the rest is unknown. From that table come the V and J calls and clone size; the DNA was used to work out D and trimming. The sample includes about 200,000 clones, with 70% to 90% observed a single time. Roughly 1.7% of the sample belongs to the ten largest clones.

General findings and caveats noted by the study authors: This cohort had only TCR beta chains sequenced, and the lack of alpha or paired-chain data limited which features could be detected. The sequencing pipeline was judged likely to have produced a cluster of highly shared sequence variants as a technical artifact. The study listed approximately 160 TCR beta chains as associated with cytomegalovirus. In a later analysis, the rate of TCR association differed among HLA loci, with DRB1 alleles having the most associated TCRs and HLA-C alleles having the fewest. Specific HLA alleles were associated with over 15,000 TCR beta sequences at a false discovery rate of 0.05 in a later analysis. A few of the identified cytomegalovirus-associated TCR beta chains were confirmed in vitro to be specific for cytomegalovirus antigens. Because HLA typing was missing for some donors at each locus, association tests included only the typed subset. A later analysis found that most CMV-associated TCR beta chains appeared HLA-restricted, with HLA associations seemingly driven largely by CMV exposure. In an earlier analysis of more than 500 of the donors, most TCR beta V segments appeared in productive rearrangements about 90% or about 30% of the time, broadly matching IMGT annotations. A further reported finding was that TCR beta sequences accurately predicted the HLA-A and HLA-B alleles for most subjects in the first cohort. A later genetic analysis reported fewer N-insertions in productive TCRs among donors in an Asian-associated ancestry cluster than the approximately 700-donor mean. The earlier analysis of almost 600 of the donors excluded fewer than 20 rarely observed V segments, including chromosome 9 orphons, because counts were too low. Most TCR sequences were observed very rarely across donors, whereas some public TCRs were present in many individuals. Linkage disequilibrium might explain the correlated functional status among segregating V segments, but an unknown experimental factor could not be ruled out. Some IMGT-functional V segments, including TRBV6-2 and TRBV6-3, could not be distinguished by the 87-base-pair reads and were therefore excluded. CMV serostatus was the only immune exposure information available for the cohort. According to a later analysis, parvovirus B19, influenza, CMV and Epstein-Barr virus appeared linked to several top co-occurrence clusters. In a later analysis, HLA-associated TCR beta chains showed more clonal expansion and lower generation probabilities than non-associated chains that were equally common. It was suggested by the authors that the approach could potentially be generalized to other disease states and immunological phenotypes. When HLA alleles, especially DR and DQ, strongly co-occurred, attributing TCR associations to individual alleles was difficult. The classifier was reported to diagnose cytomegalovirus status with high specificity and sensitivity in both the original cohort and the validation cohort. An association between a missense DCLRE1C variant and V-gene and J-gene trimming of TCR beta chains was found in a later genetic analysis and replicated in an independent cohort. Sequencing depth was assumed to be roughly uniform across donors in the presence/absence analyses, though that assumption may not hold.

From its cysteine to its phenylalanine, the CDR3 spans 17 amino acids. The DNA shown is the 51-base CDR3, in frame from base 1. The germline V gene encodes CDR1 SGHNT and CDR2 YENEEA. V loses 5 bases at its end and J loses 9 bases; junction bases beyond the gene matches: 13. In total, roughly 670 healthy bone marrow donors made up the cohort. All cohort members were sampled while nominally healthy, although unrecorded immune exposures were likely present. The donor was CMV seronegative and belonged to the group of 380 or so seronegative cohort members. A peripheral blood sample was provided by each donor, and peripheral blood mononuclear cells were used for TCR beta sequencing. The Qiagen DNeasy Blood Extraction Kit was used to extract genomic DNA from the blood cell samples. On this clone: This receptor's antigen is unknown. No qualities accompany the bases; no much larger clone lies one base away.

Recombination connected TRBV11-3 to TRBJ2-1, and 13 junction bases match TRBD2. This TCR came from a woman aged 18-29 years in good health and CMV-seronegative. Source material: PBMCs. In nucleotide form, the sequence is TGTGCCAGCAGCCCAACTCGGACTAGCGGGAGAAGAGGTGAGCAGTTCTTC. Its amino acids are CASSPTRTSGRRGEQFF.